This TCR beta chain was sequenced for a study of T cell responses to AZD1222 COVID-19 vaccine. Study-level background: The analysis combined second doses at about 4 or about 12 weeks.

This clone appeared once. What it recognizes is unknown. Measured with immunoSEQ multiplex PCR; TCRdb has only the in-frame clones, and not every one. The sample has roughly 100,000 clones, more than 85% seen once; the top ten hold 0.95% to 1.5%. Study-wide findings and caveats: Following two doses of AZD1222, Spike-specific TCR breadth and depth rose. At baseline, just 6 or 7 AZD1222 recipients tested seropositive.

The CDR3 consists of 17 residues. Losses at the gene ends were 4 bases for V and 1 base for J; bases not matched to a gene: 4. Germline CDR1 and CDR2: SGHAT and FQNNGV. The V and J genes are TRBV11-2 and TRBJ2-6, with 10 bases fitting TRBD2. This sample comprised peripheral blood, obtained on day 0 of AZD1222 vaccination. This clonotype was obtained from an adult in good health. The CDR3 is CASSSSGRASGANVLTF. The CDR3 coding sequence is TGTGCCAGCAGCTCAAGCGGGAGGGCTTCTGGGGCCAACGTCCTGACTTTC.